This T cell receptor beta chain was captured by sequencing in a study of T-cell reconstitution after alpha-beta-depleted transplantation in children (dated by TCRdb to the mid-2010s). Broadly, across the study: Using TCR repertoire profiling, the study quantitatively followed how T-cell immune reconstitution unfolded in children after TCRalphabeta/CD19-depleted allogeneic hematopoietic cell transplantation.

On this clonotype itself: The target of this receptor is not known. No base qualities exist here, and no much larger clone lies one base off it.

Library construction relied on PCR. Reads for this sample came from an Illumina HiSeq 2500. To normalize quantification of the TCRbeta repertoire, the TCR libraries were built with molecular barcoding that relied on unique molecular identifiers. The public reads were run again by TCRdb, first through fastp at Q25 and then through MiXCR, and only productive beta chains were kept. One record per CDR3 amino acid sequence lists the most common genes and DNA. The sample has approximately 980,000 distinct CDR3 sequences on record, roughly 31% of them singletons. Roughly 31% of the sample comes from the top ten. V has 9 bases trimmed and J has 3 bases trimmed; junction bases matching no gene number 13. From the germline V gene (reference sequence), CDR1 is LNHDA and CDR2 is SQIVND. From the cysteine up to the phenylalanine, the CDR3 has a length of 16 residues. CDR3 DNA is the only sequence kept; it has 48 bases, read in frame from the first base.

In the paper's terms, the treatment or condition label means: allogeneic hematopoietic cell transplantation with graft depleted of TCRalphabeta T cells and CD19 B cells. TCRalphabeta/CD19-depleted allogeneic hematopoietic cell grafts were given to the transplant recipients, all of whom were children. Study-level results and caveats: About two months after transplant, the apparently early recovery of alphabetaT-cell counts reportedly depended on just several hundred clones that had expanded rapidly and came from non-depleted graft cells. Hyperexpanded clone frequencies declined over subsequent months; after one year, T-cell counts and TCRbeta diversity were mostly attributed to newly produced T cells. In some patients, high TCRbeta diversity at day 60 was attributed to recipient T cells and intrathymic progenitors that had survived conditioning.

This TCR was sampled from a boy under two years old who had a stem cell transplant for SCID, so the T cells may come from the graft donor. The sequences come from PBMCs, mostly from graft donor cells, collected 360 days after TCRalphabeta/CD19-depleted stem cell transplant. The rearranged chain carries TRBV19 and TRBJ2-2, and 7 junction bases match TRBD1. The CDR3 is CASQGQARGYTGELFF. The bases are TGTGCCAGCCAAGGACAGGCGAGGGGGTACACCGGGGAGCTGTTTTTT.